These T cell receptor beta chains were read from a single sample in a study of shared clonotypes between healthy human individuals. Sequenced by immunoSEQ multiplex PCR; TCRdb stores in-frame clones only, minus some. The data contain over a million clones, over 95% of them seen just once; the ten biggest clones take up 0.95% to 1.5%. What was sequenced was naive CD4+ T cells sorted from blood. The origin of the receptors is a man aged 25 to 45 in good health. CDR3s include the opening cysteine and the closing phenylalanine or tryptophan. The order of the fields is clone size, J gene, V gene, D gene, CDR3 protein, CDR3 DNA. D genes are given only for firm matches. Size is stated for part of the rows, as once, few or many counts, or as a class when the clone is expanded.

>NA|TRBJ2-3|TRBV7-9|NA
CASSLAESHSTDTQYF
TGTGCCAGCAGCTTAGCCGAGTCTCATTCCACAGATACGCAGTATTTT
>NA|TRBJ1-3|TRBV27|NA
CASSLRGTPGNTIYF
TGTGCCAGCAGTTTACGAGGAACTCCTGGAAACACCATATATTTT
>NA|TRBJ2-1|TRBV5-1|NA
CASSLVLAVSSYNEQFF
TGCGCCAGCAGCTTAGTGTTAGCGGTTAGCTCCTACAATGAGCAGTTCTTC
>NA|TRBJ2-1|TRBV10-3|NA
CAIRADRSDEQFF
TGTGCCATCAGGGCGGACCGAAGCGATGAGCAGTTCTTC
>NA|TRBJ1-2|TRBV28|NA
CASRGTPPIVNYGYTF
TGTGCCAGCAGAGGGACACCCCCGATTGTTAACTATGGCTACACCTTC
>NA|TRBJ1-2|TRBV29-1|NA
CSENRDVGGYTF
TGCAGCGAAAACAGGGACGTGGGTGGCTACACCTTC
>NA|TRBJ2-3|TRBV18|TRBD2
CASSSLGTNVGPSTDTQYF
TGTGCCAGCTCAAGCCTCGGGACTAACGTGGGGCCTAGCACAGATACGCAGTATTTT
>once|TRBJ1-2|TRBV5-6|TRBD1
CASITSGQGPLHGYTF
TGTGCCAGCATCACTTCCGGACAGGGCCCCCTCCATGGCTACACCTTC
>NA|TRBJ1-1|TRBV7-6|TRBD1
CASSSTRTGRAVTEAFF
TGTGCCAGCAGCTCAACCCGGACAGGGAGAGCCGTCACTGAAGCTTTCTTT
>NA|TRBJ1-2|TRBV9|NA
CASSVAGNPNYGYTF
TGTGCCAGCAGCGTAGCAGGGAATCCTAACTATGGCTACACCTTC
>NA|TRBJ2-1|TRBV5-4|TRBD1
CASSFTDRNYNEQFF
TGTGCCAGCAGCTTCACGGACAGGAATTACAATGAGCAGTTCTTC
>NA|TRBJ2-5|TRBV6-6|TRBD2
CASRPLLAGGETQYF
TGTGCCAGCAGGCCGCTACTAGCGGGGGGGGAGACCCAGTACTTC
>NA|TRBJ2-7|TRBV29-1|TRBD1
CSVRDRGLGEQYF
TGCAGCGTAAGGGACAGGGGGCTAGGTGAGCAGTACTTC
>NA|TRBJ2-7|TRBV15|NA
CATSRDLSYEQYF
TGTGCCACCAGCAGAGATCTATCCTACGAGCAGTACTTC
>NA|TRBJ1-2|TRBV28|NA
CASSFFGQGADGYTF
NA
>NA|TRBJ2-3|TRBV7-2|NA
CASSLDRGADTQYF
TGTGCCAGCAGCTTAGATCGTGGCGCAGATACGCAGTATTTT
>NA|TRBJ2-7|TRBV7-2|NA
CASSAASGSPYEQYF
TGTGCCAGCAGCGCCGCGTCGGGGTCCCCCTACGAGCAGTACTTC
>NA|TRBJ1-2|TRBV7-2|TRBD1
CASSLALQGQGPNYGYTF
TGTGCCAGCAGCTTAGCGCTCCAAGGACAGGGACCTAACTATGGCTACACCTTC
>NA|TRBJ2-7|TRBV7-2|TRBD1
CASSRMGQEAYEQYF
TGTGCCAGCAGCCGGATGGGACAGGAGGCCTACGAGCAGTACTTC
>NA|TRBJ2-5|TRBV2|NA
CASSRGREETQYF
TGTGCCAGCAGTAGGGGGAGAGAGGAGACCCAGTACTTC
>NA|TRBJ2-1|TRBV5-1|TRBD2
CASSLAKASGLGGRSYNEQFF
TGCGCCAGCAGCTTGGCAAAGGCTAGCGGGCTGGGAGGAAGGTCCTACAATGAGCAGTTCTTC
>NA|TRBJ1-5|TRBV10-3|NA
CAISESNRRNQPQHF
TGTGCCATCAGTGAGTCGAACAGGCGAAATCAGCCCCAGCATTTT
>NA|TRBJ2-2|TRBV7-9|NA
CASLSPTEGYTGELFF
TGTGCCAGCTTGTCTCCAACGGAAGGATACACCGGGGAGCTGTTTTTT
>NA|TRBJ2-1|TRBV6-1|TRBD2
CAGRTSGGSGEQFF
TGTGCCGGAAGGACTAGCGGGGGGTCTGGAGAGCAGTTCTTC
>NA|TRBJ2-5|TRBV4-3|NA
CASSLDVSQETQYF
TGCGCCAGCAGCCTAGACGTGTCACAAGAGACCCAGTACTTC
>NA|TRBJ2-7|TRBV29-1|NA
CSVDNPRSSYEQYF
TGCAGCGTTGATAATCCCCGGAGCTCCTACGAGCAGTACTTC
>NA|TRBJ2-3|TRBV9|NA
CASSVDAVGTDTQYF
TGTGCCAGCAGCGTAGACGCCGTCGGCACAGATACGCAGTATTTT
>once|TRBJ2-2|TRBV19|NA
CASSTGLGYTGELFF
TGTGCCAGTAGTACCGGACTGGGGTACACCGGGGAGCTGTTTTTT
>NA|TRBJ1-2|TRBV5-4|NA
CASSLGDRPYGYTF
TGTGCCAGCAGCTTGGGCGACAGACCTTATGGCTACACCTTC
>NA|TRBJ2-3|TRBV5-6|TRBD2
CASSFNLAGGSDTQYF
TGTGCCAGCAGCTTTAACCTAGCGGGAGGATCAGATACGCAGTATTTT
>NA|TRBJ2-7|TRBV4-1|TRBD2
CASSQDKRRGRGSSYEQYF
TGCGCCAGCAGCCAAGATAAGAGGCGCGGGCGGGGGAGCTCCTACGAGCAGTACTTC
>NA|TRBJ1-1|TRBV27|NA
CASSLRGRSTEAFF
TGTGCCAGCAGTTTGAGGGGAAGGAGCACTGAAGCTTTCTTT
>NA|TRBJ2-3|TRBV11-2|NA
CASSSVGGSTDTQYF
TGTGCCAGCAGCTCCGTGGGGGGAAGCACAGATACGCAGTATTTT
>once|TRBJ2-3|TRBV6-5|NA
CASKLRGAGTDTQYF
TGTGCCAGCAAACTCAGGGGCGCGGGCACAGATACGCAGTATTTT
>NA|TRBJ1-1|TRBV2|NA
CASSGKGEAFF
TGTGCCAGCAGTGGGAAGGGTGAAGCTTTCTTT
>NA|TRBJ2-3|TRBV11-2|TRBD2
CASSLGLAGSTDTQYF
TGTGCCAGCAGCTTAGGACTAGCGGGGAGCACAGATACGCAGTATTTT
>NA|TRBJ2-7|TRBV28|NA
CASTDPGFRSYEQYF
TGTGCCAGCACAGATCCGGGTTTTAGGTCCTACGAGCAGTACTTC
>once|TRBJ1-5|TRBV5-8|NA
CASSPWGASDSNQPQHF
TGTGCCAGCAGTCCCTGGGGGGCCTCAGATAGCAATCAGCCCCAGCATTTT
>once|TRBJ2-7|TRBV28|NA
CASSGGEQYF
TGTGCCAGCAGCGGGGGCGAGCAGTACTTC
>NA|TRBJ2-1|TRBV5-4|TRBD2
CASSAAGLAINEQFF
TGTGCCAGCAGCGCGGCGGGACTAGCGATCAATGAGCAGTTCTTC
>NA|TRBJ2-2|TRBV11-2|TRBD2
CASRLAGGTGELFF
TGTGCCAGCAGACTAGCGGGAGGGACCGGGGAGCTGTTTTTT
>NA|TRBJ2-1|TRBV18|NA
CASSPRASSYNEQFF
TGTGCCAGCTCACCAAGGGCCAGCTCCTACAATGAGCAGTTCTTC
>NA|TRBJ1-5|TRBV4-2|NA
CASSPWGPNSNQPQHF
TGTGCCAGCAGCCCCTGGGGCCCAAATAGCAATCAGCCCCAGCATTTT
>NA|TRBJ2-7|TRBV18|NA
CASSPGMYEQYF
TGTGCCAGCTCACCAGGGATGTACGAGCAGTACTTC
>NA|TRBJ1-3|TRBV5-1|NA
CASSSGPSTIYF
TGCGCCAGCAGCAGTGGACCCTCGACCATATATTTT